These 24 T cell receptor beta chains originate from one sample sequenced in a study of Graves' ophthalmopathy and Graves' hyperthyroidism listed by TCRdb under 2018. TCRdb lists the instrument as Illumina HiSeq 2000. For repertoire sequencing, the TCR beta CDR3 regions were amplified from RNA transcripts. A first-round RT-PCR used HTBI primers with the Qiagen OneStep RT-PCR kit, followed by a second-round multiplex PCR, size selection and purification. TCRdb passed the public sequencing reads through fastp at Q25 and MiXCR, retaining productive beta sequences. Duplicate CDR3 protein sequences are folded into a single record with the most common DNA and genes. The table for this sample lists approximately 160,000 distinct CDR3 sequences; around 39% of them were counted only once. About 9.5% of the sample is held by the ten biggest clonotypes. The material sequenced was peripheral blood. The receptors stem from a man younger than 40 with Graves' ophthalmopathy. Donor details come from another sample of the same person, matched by shared clones.

Ten or more counts support this clonotype. The rearrangement joins TRBV3-1 to TRBJ2-5; D possibly corresponds to TRBD2 (6 bases). Trimming shortened V by 3 bases and J by 4 bases, and 30 bases separated the two germline ends. The germline V gene has CDR1 LGHDT and CDR2 YNNKEL (reference sequence). The CDR3 is 20 residues long. CDR3 in amino acids: CASSHGPIRENKGERETQYF. The CDR3 DNA follows: TGTGCCAGCAGCCACGGGCCTATACGGGAGAATAAGGGTGAAAGAGAGACCCAGTACTTC.

This CDR3 reads CASGGVLNTEAFF. The CDR3, as DNA: TGTGCCAGCGGAGGGGTACTGAACACTGAAGCTTTCTTT. The chain carries TRBV28 and TRBJ1-1; tentative D call: TRBD1 (5 bases). The CDR3 contains 13 residues. CDR1 is MDHEN and CDR2 is SYDVKM in the germline V gene. V was shortened by 8 bases and J by 0 bases, with 10 bases between the two germline ends.

This clonotype was recorded many times. The chain has TRBV7-2 and TRBJ2-7, with a possible D match to TRBD2 (6 bases). Germline V gene lookup returns CDR1 SGHTA and CDR2 FQGNSA. The CDR3 loop spans 14 amino acids. Trimming left V 5 bases short and J 3 bases short, with 14 bases between. This chain's CDR3 is CASSPSVSLYEQYF. The CDR3 DNA is TGTGCCAGCAGCCCTAGCGTTTCGCTCTACGAGCAGTACTTC.

The sample holds many counts of this clonotype. This chain links TRBV20-1 with TRBJ1-5; D is uncertain. From germline, CDR1 is DFQATT and CDR2 SNEGSKA (reference sequence). V dropped 1 base and J dropped 3 bases, with 7 bases sitting between them. The CDR3 has 13 residues. In DNA, the CDR3 is TGCAGTGCTAGAGTGCAGGCCAATCAGCCCCAGCATTTT. It specifies CSARVQANQPQHF.

At least ten counts were recorded for this clonotype. The chain couples TRBV7-9 to TRBJ2-7; TRBD2 agrees at 9 bases. The CDR3 extends over 13 amino acids. CDR1 and CDR2 (germline): SEHNR, FQNEAQ (reference sequence). V was pared by 6 bases and J by 3 bases, with 3 bases of the junction left unmatched. CDR3 residues: CASRPSGNYEQYF. The CDR3 coding sequence is TGTGCCAGCAGACCTAGCGGGAACTACGAGCAGTACTTC.

This clonotype was seen repeatedly, ten times or more. The V call is TRBV4-2, the J call TRBJ1-2; a weak D match, TRBD1 (6 bases). CDR1 and CDR2 (germline): LGHNA, YNFKEQ. The germline V and J ends were trimmed by 1 base and 4 bases, with 10 bases remaining between them. The CDR3 consists of 14 residues. CDR3 nucleotide sequence: TGTGCCAGCAGCCAAGCGGGACAAACCTATGGCTACACCTTC. It is translated as CASSQAGQTYGYTF.

This clonotype was picked up many times. V usage is TRBV12-3 or TRBV12-4 and J usage is TRBJ1-5, with 8 bases fitting TRBD1. The CDR3 loop spans 15 amino acids. V shed 6 bases and J 6 bases; nucleotides not matched to a gene: 10. This CDR3 is CASRSGQGSVQPQHF. CDR3 DNA: TGTGCCAGCAGATCAGGACAGGGTAGTGTTCAGCCCCAGCATTTT.

At least ten counts were recorded for this clonotype. The chain employs TRBV24-1 and TRBJ1-5; D gene uncertain. Trimming took off 4 bases at V and 2 bases at J, with 2 bases between the two ends. The length of the CDR3 is 12 residues. The germline gives CDR1 KGHDR, CDR2 SFDVKD. CDR3 residues: CATSEGNQPQHF. CDR3 DNA: TGTGCCACCAGTGAGGGCAATCAGCCCCAGCATTTT.

This clonotype came up a few times. V and J are TRBV12-3 or TRBV12-4 and TRBJ1-1; no definite D call. V lost 2 bases and J lost 5, with 6 bases in between. This CDR3 has 12 residues. CDR3 in DNA: TGTGCCAGCAGTTTATGGCGTACTGAAGCTTTCTTT. Protein product: CASSLWRTEAFF.

The chain uses TRBV10-3 and TRBJ2-7; D is unclear. The CDR3 consists of 12 residues. Between the trimmed V and J ends, which lost 6 bases and 4 bases, there was a span of 10 bases. In germline, CDR1 is ENHRY, CDR2 SYGVKD. The CDR3, as DNA: TGTGCCATCAGAGGGCAATCGTACGAGCAGTACTTC. Residues: CAIRGQSYEQYF.

The V gene is TRBV6-2 or TRBV6-3, the J gene TRBJ2-5, with TRBD2 as a possible D gene (6 bases). CDR1 MNHEY and CDR2 SVGEGT come from the germline V gene. V was trimmed by 5 bases and J by 2 bases, leaving 18 bases between them. The CDR3 runs 16 residues. The CDR3 DNA is TGTGCCAGCAGTGGGCTCGGAGGGGCTACTCAAGAGACCCAGTACTTC. Translating gives CASSGLGGATQETQYF.

This clonotype was seen ten or more times. The rearrangement links TRBV7-6 to TRBJ1-5; the D gene is possibly TRBD1 (5 bases). V was pared by 5 bases and J by 7 bases, with 15 bases between. The CDR3 consists of 14 residues. Germline CDR1 reads SGHVS; CDR2 reads FNYEAQ. The CDR3 loop is CASSLGGLGQPQHF. The CDR3 DNA is TGTGCCAGCAGCCTTGGGGGGTTGGGGCAGCCCCAGCATTTT.

Many counts were recorded for this clonotype. This chain links TRBV20-1 with TRBJ1-1; D gene unclear. V lost 2 bases and J lost 2, with 15 bases in between. Per germline, CDR1 DFQATT and CDR2 SNEGSKA (reference sequence). This CDR3 comprises 15 residues. CDR3 coding DNA: TGCAGTGCTAGACTACCCACAAACTTCAACACTGAAGCTTTCTTT. It encodes CSARLPTNFNTEAFF.

This clonotype was seen ten or more times. Here the CDR3 DNA reads TGTGCCTGGACCTGGGAGAACACTGAAGCTTTCTTT. Translated, it gives CAWTWENTEAFF. The chain has TRBV30 and TRBJ1-1; no clear D. The germline CDR1 and CDR2 sequences are GTSNPN and SVGIG (reference sequence). The V end lost 4 bases, the J end lost 1 base, and 7 bases lay between the germline ends. The CDR3 sequence is 12 residues long.

The chain uses TRBV6-5 and TRBJ1-2, with a possible D match to TRBD1 (5 bases). The germline V gene has CDR1 MNHEY and CDR2 SVGAGI. V lost 2 bases, J lost 8 bases, and 15 bases lay in between. The CDR3 runs 14 residues. CDR3 sequence (DNA): TGTGCCAGCAGTTACCGCGGGGCACGAGAGGGCTACACCTTC. Its translation: CASSYRGAREGYTF.

The rearrangement links TRBV6-1 to TRBJ1-1; D is perhaps TRBD1 (6 bases). Germline V gives CDR1 MNHNS, CDR2 SASEGT. Deletions cut 2 bases from V and 5 bases from J, with 12 bases between. The CDR3 is 14 amino acids. The DNA for the CDR3 is TGTGCCAGCAGTGAACTGGGGGCAGCAACTGAAGCTTTCTTT. This sequence encodes CASSELGAATEAFF.

This clonotype was detected ten times or more. The chain carries TRBV5-1 and TRBJ2-2; no definite D call. The V and J ends lost 0 bases and 0 bases respectively, with 3 bases between them. This CDR3 has 14 residues. Germline V gene data show CDR1 as SGHRS and CDR2 as YFSETQ. The CDR3 region is CASSLAANTGELFF. CDR3 DNA: TGCGCCAGCAGCTTGGCAGCGAACACCGGGGAGCTGTTTTTT.

A single count supports this clonotype. The rearrangement links TRBV28 to TRBJ1-2; 8 bases are a match to TRBD1. The junction had 10 bases not matched to a gene; V was cut back by 6 bases and J by 7 bases. CDR3 length: 14 amino acids. Germline V gene data show CDR1 as MDHEN and CDR2 as SYDVKM. CDR3: CASSPDRVVGGYTF. CDR3 bases: TGTGCCAGCAGCCCGGACAGGGTAGTTGGTGGCTACACCTTC.

The CDR3 region has the DNA TGTGCCAGCAGTTACTCGACTTCGGGGGGCTTTAAGGGCTACACCTTC. This translates into CASSYSTSGGFKGYTF. J is TRBJ1-2 and V is TRBV6-5; a weak D match, TRBD1 (6 bases). Trimming took 0 bases from V and 8 from J, leaving 19 bases between them. The CDR3 length is 16 residues. The germline V gene encodes CDR1 MNHEY and CDR2 SVGAGI.

The chain recombines TRBV6-5 with TRBJ1-1, with 8 bases matching TRBD1. Germline V lookup: CDR1 MNHEY, CDR2 SVGAGI. The CDR3 covers 15 residues. The trim removed 0 bases at V and 4 bases at J, leaving 4 bases unmatched. The CDR3 bases are TGTGCCAGCAGTTACTCAACAGGGGGTATCACTGAAGCTTTCTTT. Amino acids: CASSYSTGGITEAFF.

The chain is built from TRBV2 and TRBJ2-5, with D unclear. Between the trimmed V and J ends, which lost 8 bases and 2 bases, there was a span of 12 bases. The CDR3 contains 13 residues. Germline V CDR1 and CDR2: SNHLY, FYNNEI. The CDR3 DNA reads TGTGCCAGCGTCCAGTACGAACAAGAGACCCAGTACTTC. Translated, it gives CASVQYEQETQYF.

This clonotype was seen repeatedly, ten times or more. This chain joins TRBV30 and TRBJ2-7; no clear D gene. The CDR3 has 14 amino acids. Trimming took 5 bases from V and 4 from J, leaving 18 bases between them. Germline CDR1 reads GTSNPN; CDR2 reads SVGIG (reference sequence). The CDR3 sequence is CAWGSSWASYEQYF. The CDR3 DNA sequence: TGTGCCTGGGGTAGTAGTTGGGCGAGTTACGAGCAGTACTTC.

Many counts were recorded for this clonotype. V usage is TRBV30 and J usage is TRBJ2-7; D possibly matches TRBD1 or TRBD2 (6 bases each). This CDR3 is 15 amino acids long. Germline loops: CDR1 GTSNPN, CDR2 SVGIG (reference sequence). Trimming took 0 bases from V and 2 from J, leaving 14 bases between them. The CDR3 sequence: CAWSVGGATPYEQYF. Written as DNA, the CDR3 is TGTGCCTGGAGTGTCGGGGGCGCAACCCCCTACGAGCAGTACTTC.

This clonotype has ten or more counts. The chain combines TRBV7-8 with TRBJ1-6; 7 bases align to TRBD1. Germline V CDR1 and CDR2: SGHVS, FQNEAQ. V lost 4 bases and J lost 0; bases outside the gene matches: 6. The CDR3 is made up of 17 amino acids. DNA for the CDR3: TGTGCCAGCAGCTGGGGACAGCTGAGCTCCTATAATTCACCCCTCCACTTT. The encoded protein is CASSWGQLSSYNSPLHF. The entire variable domain, with the rest obtained from reference TRBV7-8 and TRBJ1-6, is as follows: GAGVSQSPRYKVAKRGQDVALRCDPISGHVSLFWYQQALGQGPEFLTYFQNEAQLDKSGLPSDRFFAERPEGSVSTLKIQRTQQEDSAVYLCASSWGQLSSYNSPLHFGNGTRLTVT.